Listed below are T cell receptor beta chains from one sample, sequenced in a study of blood T cell repertoires in COVID-19. This table comes from immunoSEQ multiplex PCR, and its TCRdb copy is limited to in-frame clones, with some not included. The sample gives 200,000 to 250,000 clones, 90% of which show up once; around 15% is in the top ten. Sequencing used PBMCs or T cells enriched from blood (not recorded which). The receptors stem from a man aged 25-45 years who had been exposed to COVID-19. The conserved cysteine and the conserved F or W are not part of the CDR3 here.

TRBJ1-3	TRBV6-1	ASSGLDSSSGNTIY
TRBJ1-1	TRBV7-2	ASSSTPGQGSVF
TRBJ2-5	TRBV7-6	ASSLGRWETQY
TRBJ2-7	TRBV5-1	ASSSGTTLYEQY
TRBJ1-5	TRBV20-1	SASDGGGNQPQH
TRBJ2-3	TRBV2	ASSFLAGGTDTQY
TRBJ1-1	TRBV18	ASSPTPGQGTNTEAF
TRBJ1-3	TRBV7-6	ASSLAREGRGNTIY
TRBJ2-5	TRBV7-6	ASSLGGTQVTQY
TRBJ2-5	TRBV5-6	ASSLLAPGETQY
TRBJ2-1	TRBV7-8	ASGQYSPYNEQF
TRBJ1-2	TRBV7-9	ASSSMVQGPNYGYT
TRBJ2-5	TRBV4-1	ASSQEYPLESQY
TRBJ1-2	TRBV27	ASSLSAGVAYGYT
TRBJ1-2	TRBV6-1	ASSEDGRGSYGYT
TRBJ1-6	TRBV19	ASSRTGTDYNSPLH
TRBJ2-5	TRBV7-2	ASSLGLAGARVKETQY
TRBJ2-5	TRBV7-2	ATGHGGARETQY
TRBJ1-2	TRBV27	ASKGQGAIYGYT
TRBJ1-1	TRBV7-2	ASSLGEGRFTEAF
TRBJ2-1	TRBV6-5	ASSSQASYNEQF
TRBJ2-7	TRBV30	AWSVGVEQY
TRBJ1-2	TRBV6-6	ASSYSRGYYGYT
TRBJ1-2	TRBV18	ASSPEPRYGYT
TRBJ1-4	TRBV7-6	ASSLYRSNNEKLF
TRBJ2-1	TRBV11-2	ASSPNRGGEQF
TRBJ2-1	TRBV4-3	ASSLASGGLSSYNEQF
TRBJ2-7	TRBV2	ATQGGEPYEQY
TRBJ1-2	TRBV21-1	ASSKALGWVGAASSYT
TRBJ1-2	TRBV7-6	ASSFDRDYGYT
TRBJ2-3	TRBV2	ASSEAGTPSTDTQY
TRBJ1-5	TRBV15	ATSRQGGGQPQH
TRBJ2-2	TRBV5-1	ASSLRQGPGELF
TRBJ1-1	TRBV18	ASSPLGDLNTEAF
TRBJ1-1	TRBV12-5	ASGLSVTVNTEAF
TRBJ2-7	TRBV5-1	ASSLELIPYEQY
TRBJ2-1	TRBV6-6	ASRPGGASYNEQF
TRBJ1-3	TRBV7-9	ASSLVPGLHTIY
TRBJ1-2	TRBV2	ASSDGGGANYGYT
TRBJ2-3	TRBV27	ASSLSGWDRGADTQY
TRBJ1-6	TRBV10-3	AISEQGGAPLH
TRBJ2-3	TRBV6-5	ASESGGASTDTQY
TRBJ2-5	TRBV15	ATGLAGNPQETQY
TRBJ1-6	TRBV20-1	SASATGTGISSPLH
TRBJ2-3	TRBV19	ASRGALGGASTDTQY
TRBJ1-5	TRBV15	ATSTTLNQPQH
TRBJ2-2	TRBV5-4	ASSLAGGVTGELF
TRBJ2-1	TRBV5-1	ASSLSGGAYNEQF
TRBJ2-1	TRBV20-1	SASPTKPGTYTYNEQF
TRBJ2-7	TRBV6-2/TRBV6-3	ASSYSSSGKTPYEQY
TRBJ2-7	TRBV6-2/TRBV6-3	ASSLTWYEQY
TRBJ2-7	TRBV30	AWSLEYEQY
TRBJ2-2	TRBV7-2	ASSLDRNTGELF